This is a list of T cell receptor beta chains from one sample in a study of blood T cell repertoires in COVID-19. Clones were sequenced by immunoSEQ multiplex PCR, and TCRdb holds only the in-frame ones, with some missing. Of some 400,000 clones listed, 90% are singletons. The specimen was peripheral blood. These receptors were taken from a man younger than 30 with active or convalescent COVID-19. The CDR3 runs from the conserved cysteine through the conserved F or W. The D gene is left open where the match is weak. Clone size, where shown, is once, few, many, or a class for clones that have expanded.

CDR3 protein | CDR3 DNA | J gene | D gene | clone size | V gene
CSAGLADYNEQFF | TGCAGCGCCGGACTAGCGGACTACAATGAGCAGTTCTTC | TRBJ2-1 | TRBD2 | . | TRBV29-1
CASSLDRAYEQYF | TGCGCCAGCAGCTTGGACAGAGCCTACGAGCAGTACTTC | TRBJ2-7 | . | . | TRBV5-1
CASSWDRGDQPQHF | TGTGCCAGCAGCTGGGACAGAGGAGATCAGCCCCAGCATTTT | TRBJ1-5 | TRBD1 | . | TRBV2
CSALGGNTIYF | TGCAGTGCCTTGGGCGGAAACACCATATATTTT | TRBJ1-3 | . | . | TRBV20-1
CASSLDGRGYTF | TGTGCCAGCAGCTTAGATGGGAGAGGCTACACCTTC | TRBJ1-2 | . | . | TRBV7-9
CASSRNRGRSNGYTF | TGTGCCAGCAGTCGAAATCGTGGCCGAAGTAATGGCTACACCTTC | TRBJ1-2 | . | . | TRBV6-5
CASSAPGTGYGYTF | TGTGCCAGCAGCGCCCCAGGGACAGGCTATGGCTACACCTTC | TRBJ1-2 | TRBD1 | . | TRBV7-9
CASSDRTSGSNEQFF | TGTGCCAGCAGTGACAGGACTAGCGGGAGCAATGAGCAGTTCTTC | TRBJ2-1 | TRBD2 | . | TRBV2
CASSLSGENGYTF | TGTGCCAGCAGTTTATCCGGGGAGAATGGCTACACCTTC | TRBJ1-2 | . | few | TRBV27
CASSAGAGDQPQHF | TGTGCCAGCAGCGCTGGGGCAGGGGATCAGCCCCAGCATTTT | TRBJ1-5 | . | . | TRBV9
CATSSHRGLQETQYF | TGTGCCACCAGCAGTCACAGGGGGCTCCAAGAGACCCAGTACTTC | TRBJ2-5 | TRBD1 | . | TRBV15
CASSIGTGGSGNTIYF | TGTGCCAGTAGTATCGGGACAGGGGGCTCTGGAAACACCATATATTTT | TRBJ1-3 | TRBD1 | . | TRBV19
CASSVGGSAGNTIYF | TGTGCCAGCAGCGTAGGAGGGTCGGCCGGAAACACCATATATTTT | TRBJ1-3 | . | once | TRBV9
CASSLPIRAAYGYTF | TGTGCCAGCAGTTTGCCCATCAGGGCGGCCTATGGCTACACCTTC | TRBJ1-2 | . | . | TRBV28
CASSLEAVSGRYFRTDTQYF | TGTGCCAGCAGCTTGGAAGCGGTTAGCGGGAGGTATTTCAGGACAGATACGCAGTATTTT | TRBJ2-3 | TRBD2 | once | TRBV5-8
CASSSTANYGYTF | TGTGCCAGCAGTTCGACAGCTAACTATGGCTACACCTTC | TRBJ1-2 | . | . | TRBV28
CASRRQLSSYNSPLHF | TGTGCCAGTAGAAGACAGCTGAGCTCCTATAATTCACCCCTCCACTTT | TRBJ1-6 | . | . | TRBV19
CASSVPGQLNTEAFF | TGCGCCAGCAGCGTACCGGGACAGCTGAACACTGAAGCTTTCTTT | TRBJ1-1 | TRBD1 | . | TRBV5-1
CASSSQGGGQETQYF | TGTGCCAGCAGCTCCCAGGGAGGGGGTCAAGAGACCCAGTACTTC | TRBJ2-5 | . | . | TRBV7-3
CASSYSFAGGPYEQYF | TGTGCCAGCAGTTACTCATTCGCGGGAGGGCCCTACGAGCAGTACTTC | TRBJ2-7 | TRBD2 | . | TRBV6-6
CASSFLAGNEQFF | TGTGCCAGCAGCTTCTTAGCGGGGAATGAGCAGTTCTTC | TRBJ2-1 | TRBD2 | . | TRBV7-6
CASSPTGQRSGNTIYF | TGTGCCAGTAGTCCAACGGGACAGCGCTCTGGAAACACCATATATTTT | TRBJ1-3 | TRBD1 | once | TRBV19
CASRGDMNTEAFF | TGTGCCAGCAGGGGAGACATGAACACTGAAGCTTTCTTT | TRBJ1-1 | . | once | TRBV2
CASSRGWGQIAYEQYF | TGTGCCAGTAGCCGCGGTTGGGGACAGATCGCCTACGAGCAGTACTTC | TRBJ2-7 | TRBD1 | . | TRBV19
CASSFPPQGADTIYF | TGTGCCAGCAGTTTTCCCCCCCAGGGGGCGGACACCATATATTTT | TRBJ1-3 | TRBD1 | once | TRBV28
CASSPGHLQETQYF | TGTGCCAGCAGTCCCGGTCACCTACAAGAGACCCAGTACTTC | TRBJ2-5 | . | . | TRBV6-6
CASKPTPSTDTQYF | TGTGCCAGCAAGCCTACGCCTAGCACAGATACGCAGTATTTT | TRBJ2-3 | . | . | TRBV6-5
CASTDRSGEKLFF | TGTGCCAGCACAGACAGGTCGGGTGAAAAACTGTTTTTT | TRBJ1-4 | . | . | TRBV25-1
CATSREAGGVFF | TGTGCCACCAGCAGAGAAGCGGGAGGGGTTTTCTTC | TRBJ2-1 | TRBD2 | . | TRBV15
CASGRGLNTEAFF | TGTGCCAGCGGCAGGGGACTAAACACTGAAGCTTTCTTT | TRBJ1-1 | . | . | TRBV19
CASSLGQGAGNTIYF | TGTGCCAGCAGCCTCGGACAGGGTGCTGGAAACACCATATATTTT | TRBJ1-3 | TRBD1 | . | TRBV7-8
CASSAAPGNSPLHF | TGTGCCAGCAGTGCGGCTCCGGGAAATTCACCCCTCCACTTT | TRBJ1-6 | . | . | TRBV6-4
CASSLETGGRSSFHQPQHF | TGTGCCAGCAGCTTGGAGACAGGGGGCAGATCGAGTTTTCATCAGCCCCAGCATTTT | TRBJ1-5 | TRBD1 | . | TRBV7-8
CASSIVGRENTEAFF | TGTGCCAGTAGTATAGTAGGCAGGGAGAACACTGAAGCTTTCTTT | TRBJ1-1 | . | . | TRBV19
CASSSSGDGYTF | TGCGCCAGCAGCTCGTCCGGGGATGGCTACACCTTC | TRBJ1-2 | . | . | TRBV5-1
CNLEMNTEAFF | TGCAACTTAGAGATGAACACTGAAGCTTTCTTT | TRBJ1-1 | . | . | TRBV20-1
CASSFGGRNTEAFF | TGTGCCAGCAGCTTCGGAGGGAGGAACACTGAAGCTTTCTTT | TRBJ1-1 | . | . | TRBV5-4
CASSLPTGTAEAFF | TGTGCCAGCAGCCTCCCTACCGGGACAGCCGAAGCTTTCTTT | TRBJ1-1 | TRBD1 | . | TRBV11-2
CASSTGTGGPDTQYF | TGTGCCAGCAGCACGGGGACAGGGGGCCCAGATACGCAGTATTTT | TRBJ2-3 | TRBD1 | . | TRBV7-3
CASSLSSGGAREQYF | TGTGCCAGCAGTTTATCTAGCGGGGGGGCCCGAGAGCAGTACTTC | TRBJ2-7 | TRBD2 | . | TRBV27
CAWTPGLSSYEQYF | TGTGCCTGGACCCCTGGGCTTAGCTCCTACGAGCAGTACTTC | TRBJ2-7 | . | . | TRBV30
CASSKTSGSTDTQYF | TGTGCCAGCAGCAAGACTAGCGGGAGCACAGATACGCAGTATTTT | TRBJ2-3 | TRBD2 | . | TRBV6-5
CASSLGDRGYNEQFF | TGTGCCAGCAGTCTCGGGGACAGGGGCTACAATGAGCAGTTCTTC | TRBJ2-1 | TRBD1 | . | TRBV11-3